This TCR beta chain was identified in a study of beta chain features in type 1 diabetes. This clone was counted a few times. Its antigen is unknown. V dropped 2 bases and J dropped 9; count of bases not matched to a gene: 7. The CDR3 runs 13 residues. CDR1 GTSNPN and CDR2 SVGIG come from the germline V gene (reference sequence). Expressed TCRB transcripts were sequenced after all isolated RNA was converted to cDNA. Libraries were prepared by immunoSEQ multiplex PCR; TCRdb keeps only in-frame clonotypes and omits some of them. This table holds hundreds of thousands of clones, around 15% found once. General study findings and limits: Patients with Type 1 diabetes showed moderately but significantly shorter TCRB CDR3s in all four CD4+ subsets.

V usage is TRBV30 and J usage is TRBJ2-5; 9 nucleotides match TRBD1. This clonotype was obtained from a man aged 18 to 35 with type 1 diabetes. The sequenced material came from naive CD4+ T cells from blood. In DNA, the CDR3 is TGTGCCTGGAGTCGGGACAGGGCTGGTGCCCAGTACTTC. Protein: CAWSRDRAGAQYF.